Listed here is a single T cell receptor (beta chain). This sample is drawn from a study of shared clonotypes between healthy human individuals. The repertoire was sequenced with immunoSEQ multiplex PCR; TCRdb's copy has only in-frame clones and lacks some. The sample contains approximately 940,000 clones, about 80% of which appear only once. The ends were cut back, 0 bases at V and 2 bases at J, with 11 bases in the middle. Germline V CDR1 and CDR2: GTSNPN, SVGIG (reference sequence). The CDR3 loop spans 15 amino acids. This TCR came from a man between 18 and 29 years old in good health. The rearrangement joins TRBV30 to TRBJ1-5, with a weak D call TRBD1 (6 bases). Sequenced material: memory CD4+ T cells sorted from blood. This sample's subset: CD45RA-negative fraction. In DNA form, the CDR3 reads TGTGCCTGGAGTGTAAGGGCAGGGGGCAATCAGCCCCAGCATTTT. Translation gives CAWSVRAGGNQPQHF.